The rows below give T cell receptor beta chains drawn from one sample of a study of radiation and T cells in renal cell carcinoma. Libraries were prepared by immunoSEQ multiplex PCR; TCRdb keeps only in-frame clonotypes and omits some of them. The data hold approximately 150,000 clones, with about 86% observed a single time. The source was blood, collected from a patient whose treatment included radiotherapy and nephrectomy. These receptors all stem from a woman aged 50 to 60 with renal cell carcinoma. The conserved cysteine and the conserved F or W are not part of the CDR3 here. Clone size is stated in some rows and not others, as once, few, many or a class when expanded.

CDR3 | V | size | J
ASSERVTGYT | TRBV6-1 | - | TRBJ1-2
ASSFAAGNQPQH | TRBV5-6 | - | TRBJ1-5
ASSPGQGVQPQH | TRBV19 | - | TRBJ1-5
ASSYLTGSSYGYT | TRBV7-8 | - | TRBJ1-2
ASSIMGTDHNTEAF | TRBV19 | - | TRBJ1-1
ASSLALQGANGYT | TRBV11-2 | - | TRBJ1-2
ASSYPANTGELF | TRBV6-5 | - | TRBJ2-2
ASSVLPSGRQDTQY | TRBV9 | - | TRBJ2-3
ASSLFDGRNQPQH | TRBV5-1 | few | TRBJ1-5
AWSVQGETEAF | TRBV30 | - | TRBJ1-1
ASSAAGEGAKNIQY | TRBV13 | - | TRBJ2-4
ASSTRTGQGNQPQH | TRBV19 | - | TRBJ1-5
SEAQGGEQY | TRBV20-1 | - | TRBJ2-7
ASSFPAGSPREQY | TRBV7-6 | - | TRBJ2-7
ASSFSGSSYNEQF | TRBV18 | - | TRBJ2-1
ASSQDWTGVNEKLF | TRBV4-1 | - | TRBJ1-4
ASSRQGGGVEQY | TRBV7-2 | - | TRBJ2-7
ASSLYRGMNTEAF | TRBV11-2 | - | TRBJ1-1
ASSTLANTEAF | TRBV19 | - | TRBJ1-1
ASSYSGVGQPQH | TRBV6-5 | - | TRBJ1-5
ASSDPRTVEKLF | TRBV25-1 | - | TRBJ1-4
ASSLEGLAGFFLSTDTQY | TRBV11-2 | - | TRBJ2-3
ASALGWGATRAF | TRBV7-8 | - | TRBJ1-1
ASSRTPRSFGQT | TRBV6-6 | - | TRBJ1-2
ASSPPLAGEGEQY | TRBV27 | - | TRBJ2-7
ASSLVSAGHTDTQY | TRBV7-2 | - | TRBJ2-3
ASSRQSNQPQH | TRBV6-5 | - | TRBJ1-5
ASMKKPSGYNEQF | TRBV27 | - | TRBJ2-1
ASSEIAGDADTQY | TRBV10-1 | - | TRBJ2-3
ASSAPGAPNYGYT | TRBV28 | - | TRBJ1-2
ASSAGTSGREQY | TRBV7-9 | - | TRBJ2-7
ASSLWAGSSYNEQF | TRBV7-2 | - | TRBJ2-1
ASSPQGASYGYT | TRBV7-9 | - | TRBJ1-2
ASSLDPHGQETQY | TRBV11-3 | once | TRBJ2-5
ASSPSTGAGELF | TRBV4-2 | once | TRBJ2-2
ASSFAGPPGNTIY | TRBV5-1 | few | TRBJ1-3
ASSPGRLAGGGDTQY | TRBV7-2 | - | TRBJ2-3
ASSLGAAIYGYT | TRBV5-6 | - | TRBJ1-2
ATSRDLFSGANVLT | TRBV15 | - | TRBJ2-6
ASSSARRAYEQY | TRBV19 | - | TRBJ2-7
ASSPPPGAQNNEQF | TRBV18 | - | TRBJ2-1
ASSQDGQYPNEKLF | TRBV5-4 | - | TRBJ1-4
ASSMGQEGLYGYT | TRBV6-6 | - | TRBJ1-2
ASSRQFSYEQY | TRBV4-2 | once | TRBJ2-7
ASSYSGGLPQH | TRBV6-5 | - | TRBJ1-5
ASSPDTGWTQY | TRBV4-1 | - | TRBJ2-5
ASSVAADRTNYGYT | TRBV9 | - | TRBJ1-2
ASSARTGGSYEQY | TRBV28 | - | TRBJ2-7
ASSYYGETQY | TRBV6-6 | - | TRBJ2-5
ASSENMNTEAF | TRBV11-3 | - | TRBJ1-1